A selection of T cell receptor beta chains follows, all from one sample in a study of cytomegalovirus exposure and HLA in healthy donors. TCRdb's copy holds only in-frame clones and misses some; the assay was immunoSEQ multiplex PCR. The table has approximately 220,000 clones, approximately 80% seen once. What was sequenced was PBMCs. These receptors originate from a boy aged 2 to 10 in good health and CMV-seronegative. The CDR3 runs from the conserved cysteine through the conserved F or W. A D gene is named only where the DNA matches it firmly. Clone size appears in some rows only: once, few, many, or a class for an expanded clone.

CDR3: CASSVEGAEAFF
DNA: TGTGCCAGCAGCGTAGAGGGGGCTGAAGCTTTCTTT
D: NA
V: TRBV9
size: NA
J: TRBJ1-1

CDR3: CASSETGRNTEAFF
DNA: TGTGCCAGCAGTGAGACAGGGAGGAACACTGAAGCTTTCTTT
D: TRBD1
V: TRBV25-1
size: NA
J: TRBJ1-1

CDR3: CASSPAGGNYEQYF
DNA: TGTGCCAGCTCACCGGCAGGGGGCAATTACGAGCAGTACTTC
D: TRBD1
V: TRBV18
size: NA
J: TRBJ2-7

CDR3: CASGSPEDGSLGAFF
DNA: TGTGCTAGTGGCTCCCCGGAGGACGGGTCATTGGGAGCTTTCTTT
D: NA
V: TRBV12-5
size: NA
J: TRBJ1-1

CDR3: CASSLPPDRGGNEQFF
DNA: TGTGCCAGCAGCTTACCCCCGGACAGGGGTGGGAACGAGCAGTTCTTC
D: TRBD1
V: TRBV11-2
size: NA
J: TRBJ2-1

CDR3: CASSFPPGLEQFF
DNA: TGTGCCAGCAGTTTTCCGCCGGGACTAGAGCAGTTCTTC
D: TRBD2
V: TRBV6-5
size: once
J: TRBJ2-1

CDR3: CASSLFAGTGSYEQYF
DNA: TGTGCCAGCAGCTTGTTCGCTGGGACAGGGTCCTACGAGCAGTACTTC
D: TRBD1
V: TRBV5-6
size: once
J: TRBJ2-7

CDR3: CASSSTPGSLGMVTF
DNA: TGTGCCAGCAGCTCAACTCCCGGGTCCCTCGGGATGGTCACCTTC
D: NA
V: TRBV7-2
size: NA
J: TRBJ1-2

CDR3: CASSSGGSTDTQYF
DNA: TGCGCCAGCAGTAGCGGGGGTAGCACAGATACGCAGTATTTT
D: TRBD2
V: TRBV10-1
size: once
J: TRBJ2-3

CDR3: CASSLWRASGIITDTQYF
DNA: TGTGCCAGCAGCTTATGGAGGGCTAGCGGGATTATCACAGATACGCAGTATTTT
D: TRBD2
V: TRBV7-2
size: NA
J: TRBJ2-3

CDR3: CASSIVRGGYGEKLFF
DNA: TGTGCCAGTAGTATAGTCCGAGGGGGTTATGGAGAAAAACTGTTTTTT
D: NA
V: TRBV19
size: NA
J: TRBJ1-4